This TCR beta chain was sequenced during a study of T-cell reconstitution after alpha-beta-depleted transplantation in children. Preparation of the TCRbeta library involved a method that used unique molecular identifiers. MiXCR, run by TCRdb on the PCR reads, gives a single entry per CDR3 protein. The sample has about 640,000 distinct CDR3 sequences; over 15% are singletons. This clonotype was detected only a few times. This CDR3 spans 16 amino acids. After removal of 2 bases from V and 0 bases from J, the junction contained 7 bases not matched to a gene. The germline gives CDR1 DFQATT, CDR2 SNEGSKA (reference sequence).

This chain links TRBV20-1 with TRBJ2-1; 7 bases are shared with TRBD2. Specimen: PBMCs from the stem cell graft donor, collected from the stem cell graft. The sequence was obtained from a human donor who donated a stem cell graft to a child with acute myeloid leukemia. The CDR3 loop reads CSARRSGASSYNEQFF. The CDR3 DNA sequence: TGCAGTGCTAGACGGAGCGGGGCTAGCTCCTACAATGAGCAGTTCTTC.